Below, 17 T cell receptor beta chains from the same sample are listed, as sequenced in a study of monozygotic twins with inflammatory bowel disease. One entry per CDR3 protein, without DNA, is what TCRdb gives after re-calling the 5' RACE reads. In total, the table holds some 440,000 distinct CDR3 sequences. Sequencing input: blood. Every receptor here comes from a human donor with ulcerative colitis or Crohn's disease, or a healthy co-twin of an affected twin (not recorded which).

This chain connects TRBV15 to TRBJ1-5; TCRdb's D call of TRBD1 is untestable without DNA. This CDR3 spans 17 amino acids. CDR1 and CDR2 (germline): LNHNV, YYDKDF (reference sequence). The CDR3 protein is CATSRDNQGGSNQPQHF.

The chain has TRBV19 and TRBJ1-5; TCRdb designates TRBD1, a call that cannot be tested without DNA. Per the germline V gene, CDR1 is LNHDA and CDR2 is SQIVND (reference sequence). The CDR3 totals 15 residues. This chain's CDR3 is CASSPGDRLPQPQHF. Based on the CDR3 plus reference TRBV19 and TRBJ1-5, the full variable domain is DGGITQSPKYLFRKEGQNVTLSCEQNLNHDAMYWYRQDPGQGLRLIYYSQIVNDFQKGDIAEGYSVSREKKESFPLTVTSAQKNPTAFYLCASSPGDRLPQPQHFGDGTRLSIL.

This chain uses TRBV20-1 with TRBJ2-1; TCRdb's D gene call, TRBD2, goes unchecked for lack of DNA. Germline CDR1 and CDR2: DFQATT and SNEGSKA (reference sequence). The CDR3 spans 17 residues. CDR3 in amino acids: CSALAPAGLAGLDEQFF.

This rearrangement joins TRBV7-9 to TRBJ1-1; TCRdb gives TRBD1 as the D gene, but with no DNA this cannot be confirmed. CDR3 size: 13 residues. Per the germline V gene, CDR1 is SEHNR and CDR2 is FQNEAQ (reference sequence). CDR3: CASSLGLDTEAFF.

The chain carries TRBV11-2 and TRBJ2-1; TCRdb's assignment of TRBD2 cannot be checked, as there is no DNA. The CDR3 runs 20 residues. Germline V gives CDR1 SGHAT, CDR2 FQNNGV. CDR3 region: CASIKLPLAGARVGYNEQFF. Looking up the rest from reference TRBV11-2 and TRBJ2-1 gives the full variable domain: EAGVAQSPRYKIIEKRQSVAFWCNPISGHATLYWYQQILGQGPKLLIQFQNNGVVDDSQLPKDRFSAERLKGVDSTLKIQPAKLEDSAVYLCASIKLPLAGARVGYNEQFFGPGTRLTVL.

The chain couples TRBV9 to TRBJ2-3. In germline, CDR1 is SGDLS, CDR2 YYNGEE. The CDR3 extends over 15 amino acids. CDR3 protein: CASSAVTGSTDTQYF.

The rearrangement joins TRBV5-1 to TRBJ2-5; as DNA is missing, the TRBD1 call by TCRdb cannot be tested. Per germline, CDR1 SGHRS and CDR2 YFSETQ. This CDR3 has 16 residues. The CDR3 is CASSPGTNPRGETQYF. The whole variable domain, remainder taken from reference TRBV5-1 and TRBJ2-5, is KAGVTQTPRYLIKTRGQQVTLSCSPISGHRSVSWYQQTPGQGLQFLFEYFSETQRNKGNFPGRFSGRQFSNSRSEMNVSTLELGDSALYLCASSPGTNPRGETQYFGPGTRLLVL.

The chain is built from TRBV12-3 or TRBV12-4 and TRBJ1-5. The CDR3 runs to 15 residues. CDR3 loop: CASSLGGVRLWPQHF.

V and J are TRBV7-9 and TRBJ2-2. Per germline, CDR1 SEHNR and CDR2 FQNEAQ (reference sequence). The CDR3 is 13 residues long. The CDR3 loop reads CASRYTNTGELFF. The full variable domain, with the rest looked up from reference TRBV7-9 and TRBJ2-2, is DTGVSQNPRHKITKRGQNVTFRCDPISEHNRLYWYRQTLGQGPEFLTYFQNEAQLEKSRLLSDRFSAERPKGSFSTLEIQRTEQGDSAMYLCASRYTNTGELFFGEGSRLTVL.

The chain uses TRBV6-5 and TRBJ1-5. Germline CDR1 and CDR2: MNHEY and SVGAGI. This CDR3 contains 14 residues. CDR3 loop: CASSSADPNQPQHF.

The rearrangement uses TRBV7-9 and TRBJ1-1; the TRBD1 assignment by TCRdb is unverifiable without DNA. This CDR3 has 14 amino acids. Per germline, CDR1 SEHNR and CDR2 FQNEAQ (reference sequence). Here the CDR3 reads CASSSIGTGAEAFF.

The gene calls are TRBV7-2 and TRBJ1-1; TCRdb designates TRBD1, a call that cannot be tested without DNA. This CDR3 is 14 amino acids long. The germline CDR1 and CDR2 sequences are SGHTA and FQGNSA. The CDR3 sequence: CASSLIGQGSKAFF. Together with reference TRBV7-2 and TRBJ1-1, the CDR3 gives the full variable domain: GAGVSQSPSNKVTEKGKDVELRCDPISGHTALYWYRQSLGQGLEFLIYFQGNSAPDKSGLPSDRFSAERTGGSVSTLTIQRTQQEDSAVYLCASSLIGQGSKAFFGQGTRLTVV.

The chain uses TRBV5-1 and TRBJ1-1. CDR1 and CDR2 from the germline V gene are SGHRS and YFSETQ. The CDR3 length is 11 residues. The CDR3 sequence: CASSSSSQAFF.

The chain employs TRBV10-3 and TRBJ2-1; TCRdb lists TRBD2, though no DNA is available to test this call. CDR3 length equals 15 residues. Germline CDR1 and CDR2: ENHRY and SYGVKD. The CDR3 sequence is CATHRLAPPYNEQFF.

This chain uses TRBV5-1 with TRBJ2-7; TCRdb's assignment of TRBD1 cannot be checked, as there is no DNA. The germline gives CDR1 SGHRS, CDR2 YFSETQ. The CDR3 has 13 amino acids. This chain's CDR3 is CASSLGTGAQQYF.

CDR3 protein: CASSLGSGNTEAFF. The V gene is TRBV5-1, the J gene TRBJ1-1. CDR3 length equals 14 residues. In germline, CDR1 is SGHRS, CDR2 YFSETQ.

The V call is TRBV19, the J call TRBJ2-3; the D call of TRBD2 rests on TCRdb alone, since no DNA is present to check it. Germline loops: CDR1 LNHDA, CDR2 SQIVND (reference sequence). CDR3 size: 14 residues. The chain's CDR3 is CASSITSPTDTQYF.